This T cell receptor (beta chain) was observed in a study of T-cell reconstitution after alpha-beta-depleted transplantation in children. This clonotype was detected many times. Molecular barcoding with unique molecular identifiers was used for the TCRbeta library. TCRdb re-called the PCR reads with MiXCR, one entry per CDR3 protein. The sample yields over 550,000 distinct CDR3 sequences, 10% seen once. This receptor was obtained from a human donor who donated a stem cell graft to a child with acute myeloid leukemia. Sequenced here: PBMCs from the stem cell graft donor, sampled from the stem cell graft.

CDR3 nucleotides: TGCGCCAGCAGCCAAGATTGGGTAGTCACAGATACGCAGTATTTT. It translates to CASSQDWVVTDTQYF. The chain has TRBV4-3 and TRBJ2-3; the D is unclear. The CDR3 runs to 15 residues. From germline, CDR1 is LGHNA and CDR2 YSLEER. Trimming took 0 bases from V and 2 from J, leaving 9 bases between them.